The 27 T cell receptor beta chains below all came from one sample that was sequenced in a study of blood T cell repertoires in COVID-19. This table comes from immunoSEQ multiplex PCR, and its TCRdb copy is limited to in-frame clones, with some not included. The table records roughly 220,000 clones, roughly 80% of them present only once. Sequencing was carried out using peripheral blood. These receptors were taken from a woman of 80 years or more with COVID-19, enrolled during active disease.

This rearrangement joins TRBV5-1 to TRBJ2-5, with 12 bases identical to TRBD2. The length of the CDR3 is 16 residues. J gave up 3 bases and V 0 bases, and 3 bases lay outside the gene matches. Per germline, CDR1 SGHRS and CDR2 YFSETQ. CDR3 region: CASSLATSGREETQYF. CDR3 DNA: TGCGCCAGCAGCTTGGCGACTAGCGGGAGAGAAGAGACCCAGTACTTC.

This chain connects TRBV19 to TRBJ2-1, with 9 positions matching TRBD2. V trimming: 5 bases; J trimming: 8 bases; junction bases outside the gene matches: 13. This CDR3 spans 16 amino acids. CDR1 and CDR2 from the germline V gene are LNHDA and SQIVND (reference sequence). The CDR3 loop is CASSDVSAGGPHEQFF. CDR3 DNA: TGTGCCAGTAGTGATGTGTCTGCGGGGGGGCCCCATGAGCAGTTCTTC. The full variable domain, with the rest looked up from reference TRBV19 and TRBJ2-1, is DGGITQSPKYLFRKEGQNVTLSCEQNLNHDAMYWYRQDPGQGLRLIYYSQIVNDFQKGDIAEGYSVSREKKESFPLTVTSAQKNPTAFYLCASSDVSAGGPHEQFFGPGTRLTVL.

This chain connects TRBV27 to TRBJ1-6; D remains ambiguous. The CDR3 loop spans 14 amino acids. Germline CDR1 and CDR2: MNHEY and SMNVEV (reference sequence). V was clipped by 3 bases and J by 0 bases, with 3 bases between them. CDR3 amino acids: CASSLRSYNSPLHF. CDR3 DNA: TGTGCCAGCAGTTTGCGCTCCTATAATTCACCCCTCCACTTT.

J is TRBJ1-1 and V is TRBV19; no reliable D call. The CDR3 runs 13 residues. V dropped 10 bases and J dropped 0 bases, with 12 bases sitting between them. In germline, CDR1 is LNHDA, CDR2 SQIVND (reference sequence). The CDR3, as DNA: TGTGCCACGCGACTCGGTATGAACACTGAAGCTTTCTTT. Amino acid sequence: CATRLGMNTEAFF.

This clone was counted a single time. The gene calls are TRBV19 and TRBJ1-5; 9 bases are shared with TRBD1. CDR1 and CDR2 from the germline V gene are LNHDA and SQIVND (reference sequence). The V and J ends lost 7 bases and 7 bases, in that order; junction bases with no gene match: 8. The CDR3 covers 14 residues. CDR3 nucleotide sequence: TGTGCCAGTACCAGGACAGGGGAGCACCAGCCCCAGCATTTT. It yields the protein CASTRTGEHQPQHF.

The chain has TRBV25-1 and TRBJ1-2; no clear D gene. There are 13 residues in the CDR3. The germline CDR1 and CDR2 sequences are MGHDK and SYGVNS. Between the trimmed V and J ends, which lost 2 bases and 4 bases, there was a span of 8 bases. The CDR3 bases are TGTGCCAGCAGTGAAGGGAGTGGCTATGGCTACACCTTC. Its protein product is CASSEGSGYGYTF.

The CDR3 region is CASSLGHRDKKNRQFF. The CDR3 bases are TGCGCCAGCAGCCTGGGGCACCGGGACAAAAAAAATAGGCAGTTCTTC. The chain carries TRBV5-1 and TRBJ2-1; tentatively, D is TRBD1 (6 bases). The germline V and J ends were trimmed by 4 bases and 12 bases, with 26 bases remaining between them. The CDR3 runs 16 residues. Germline CDR1 is SGHRS and CDR2 is YFSETQ.

This clone was seen a single time. The chain employs TRBV10-3 and TRBJ2-1; TRBD2 is a possible D gene (6 bases). Between the trimmed V and J ends, which lost 2 bases and 4 bases, there was a span of 15 bases. Germline CDR1 is ENHRY and CDR2 is SYGVKD. The length of the CDR3 is 16 residues. This chain's CDR3 is CAISERGASDYNEQFF. CDR3 DNA: TGTGCCATCAGTGAGCGAGGGGCTAGCGATTACAATGAGCAGTTCTTC.

V gene TRBV5-4 combines with J gene TRBJ2-5, with 8 bases identical to TRBD2. The V segment lost 4 bases and the J segment 1 base; nucleotides outside the gene matches: 3. CDR1 is SGHNT, CDR2 YYREEE, per germline (reference sequence). The CDR3 contains 14 residues. For the CDR3, the DNA is TGTGCCAGCAGCACCACTAGCGGCCAAGAGACCCAGTACTTC. Translated, it gives CASSTTSGQETQYF.

In this sample, this clone turned up once. CDR3 coding DNA: TGTGCCAGCAGCCGCCAACTAGCGGGGGGGAAGGCAGATACGCAGTATTTT. Protein: CASSRQLAGGKADTQYF. V and J are TRBV3-1 (or the pseudogene TRBV3-2) and TRBJ2-3, with TRBD2 matching 13 bases. From germline, CDR1 is LGHDT and CDR2 YNNKEL (reference sequence). After removal of 4 bases from V and 4 bases from J, the junction contained 8 bases not matched to a gene. The CDR3 is 17 residues long.

The CDR3 region has the DNA TGTGCCAGCAGCTTTGTTAGCGGGGGGAGAATTGAGCAGTTCTTC. Translating it yields CASSFVSGGRIEQFF. This rearrangement joins TRBV7-9 to TRBJ2-1, with 10 bases matching TRBD2. Trimming cost V 3 bases and J 9 bases; bases outside gene matches: 8. The length of the CDR3 is 15 residues. The germline gives CDR1 SEHNR, CDR2 FQNEAQ (reference sequence).

The chain employs TRBV13 and TRBJ2-7, with 11 bases fitting TRBD2. J gave up 2 bases and V 4 bases, and 13 bases lay outside the gene matches. Germline values: CDR1 PRHDT, CDR2 FYEKMQ (reference sequence). The CDR3 extends over 18 amino acids. The CDR3 nucleotides are TGTGCCAGCAGCTCAAGGACTAGCGGGCTCGGGGACCCCTACGAGCAGTACTTC. It yields the protein CASSSRTSGLGDPYEQYF.

The CDR3 loop is CASSSRGGVSGANVLTF. The CDR3 DNA reads TGTGCCAGCAGTTCGCGAGGGGGGGTCTCTGGGGCCAACGTCCTGACTTTC. The chain couples TRBV27 to TRBJ2-6; TRBD2 is a possible D gene (7 bases). The V end was cut by 4 bases, the J end by 0 bases, with 13 bases between. The CDR3 is 17 amino acids. Per the germline V gene, CDR1 is MNHEY and CDR2 is SMNVEV (reference sequence).

This clone was observed a few times. J is TRBJ2-1 and V is TRBV7-6; 9 bases line up with TRBD1. V lost 5 bases and J lost 8; bases outside the gene matches: 10. The length of the CDR3 is 15 residues. Germline lookup yields CDR1 SGHVS and CDR2 FNYEAQ. This chain's CDR3 is CASSPQGQGWDEQFF. CDR3 nucleotides: TGTGCCAGCAGCCCGCAGGGACAGGGTTGGGATGAGCAGTTCTTC.

The J gene is TRBJ2-2, the V gene TRBV6-5; D not certain. This CDR3 region has 12 residues. The V and J ends lost 7 bases and 6 bases respectively, with 9 bases between them. Looked up from germline, CDR1 is MNHEY and CDR2 is SVGAGI. The CDR3 DNA sequence: TGTGCCAGCAAAGAGTACGCCGGGGAGCTGTTTTTT. Its translation: CASKEYAGELFF.

The table lists this clone with a count of one. The chain couples TRBV7-3 to TRBJ2-3, with 12 positions matching TRBD2. The V gene's germline CDR1 is SGHTA and CDR2 FQGTGA. The junction had 2 bases not matched to a gene; V was cut back by 4 bases and J by 6 bases. The CDR3 runs 14 residues. The CDR3: CASSSSGGADTQYF. CDR3 DNA: TGTGCCAGCAGCTCTAGCGGGGGGGCTGATACGCAGTATTTT.

The chain recombines TRBV11-1 with TRBJ2-1; 9 bases align to TRBD2. This CDR3 spans 15 amino acids. J was trimmed by 3 bases and V by 5 bases; bases with no gene match: 5. Germline V CDR1 and CDR2: SGHAT, FQDESV (reference sequence). CDR3 in DNA: TGTGCCAGCAGCGGCGGGGGGGAAGTCTACAATGAGCAGTTCTTC. This codes for CASSGGGEVYNEQFF.

This CDR3 reads CATELQGATEQFF. Written as DNA, the CDR3 is TGTGCCACGGAACTACAGGGGGCTACTGAGCAGTTCTTC. The V gene is TRBV7-2, the J gene TRBJ2-1; TRBD1 matches at 9 bases. This CDR3 spans 13 amino acids. V shed 10 bases and J 9 bases; nucleotides not matched to a gene: 10. The germline CDR1 and CDR2 sequences are SGHTA and FQGNSA.

The J gene is TRBJ2-7, the V gene TRBV9; 8 positions agree with TRBD1. CDR1 and CDR2 from the germline V gene are SGDLS and YYNGEE. The CDR3 has 15 residues. J gave up 3 bases and V 2 bases, and 7 bases lay outside the gene matches. CDR3 region: CASSVDRGRSYEQYF. CDR3 in DNA: TGTGCCAGCAGCGTTGACAGGGGCCGAAGCTACGAGCAGTACTTC.

This clone came up once. This chain links TRBV5-4 with TRBJ2-1; tentative D call: TRBD2 (6 bases). Germline V gene sequence: CDR1 SGHNT, CDR2 YYREEE (reference sequence). Trimming removed 3 bases at V and 7 bases at J, with 20 bases between. The length of the CDR3 is 16 residues. CDR3 residues: CASSSGRGRNGNEQFF. Written as DNA, the CDR3 is TGTGCCAGCAGCTCGGGACGGGGGAGGAACGGGAATGAGCAGTTCTTC.

The chain couples TRBV11-1 to TRBJ1-4, with D maybe TRBD1 (6 bases). The germline V and J ends were trimmed by 4 bases and 5 bases, with 17 bases remaining between them. The CDR3 is made up of 16 amino acids. Germline V gene sequence: CDR1 SGHAT, CDR2 FQDESV (reference sequence). The CDR3 bases are TGTGCCAGCAGCTCAACAGGGAATGGAAGAAATGAAAAACTGTTTTTT. Protein sequence: CASSSTGNGRNEKLFF.

This chain links TRBV28 with TRBJ2-7; the D gene is possibly TRBD1 (6 bases). CDR1 and CDR2 (germline): MDHEN, SYDVKM. The CDR3 runs to 13 residues. V lost 8 bases and J 0 bases, leaving 11 bases between the germline ends. CDR3 sequence (DNA): TGTGCCAGCTCCCAGGGGACCTCCTACGAGCAGTACTTC. The encoded protein is CASSQGTSYEQYF.

This rearrangement joins TRBV6-6 to TRBJ2-3; TRBD2 agrees at 12 bases. The CDR3 runs 15 residues. V was clipped by 6 bases and J by 3 bases; unmatched bases: 4. CDR1 MNHNY and CDR2 SVGAGI come from the germline V gene (reference sequence). CDR3 coding DNA: TGTGCCAGCAGGACTAGCGGGAGTGTAACAGATACGCAGTATTTT. Its translation: CASRTSGSVTDTQYF.

J is TRBJ1-2 and V is TRBV24-1; TRBD1 aligns across 7 bases. Germline trimming cut 4 bases from V and 6 bases from J; bases unmatched to any gene: 4. In germline, CDR1 is KGHDR, CDR2 SFDVKD. The CDR3 runs 13 residues. CDR3 nucleotides: TGTGCCACCAGTGACAACGACAGGGATGGCTACACCTTC. Translated, it gives CATSDNDRDGYTF.

This chain joins TRBV7-9 and TRBJ1-5; 10 nucleotides align to TRBD1. This CDR3 contains 15 residues. Germline assignment: CDR1 SEHNR and CDR2 FQNEAQ (reference sequence). The junction had 8 bases not matched to a gene; V was cut back by 3 bases and J by 9 bases. The CDR3 DNA follows: TGTGCCAGCAGCTTTGCCGGGACAGGGGCTTGGCCCCAGCATTTT. The encoded protein is CASSFAGTGAWPQHF.

The rearrangement uses TRBV29-1 and TRBJ2-3, with a tentative D call TRBD1 (6 bases). Trimming stripped 7 bases from V and 2 bases from J, with 13 bases between. This CDR3 has 13 amino acids. The germline V gene encodes CDR1 SQVTM and CDR2 ANQGSEA. The CDR3, as DNA: TGCAGCGCGGATGGACAGACCACAGATACGCAGTATTTT. Protein product: CSADGQTTDTQYF.

The chain combines TRBV21-1 with TRBJ1-5; the table's D gene call, TRBD1, was not cross checked with the DNA. TRBV21-1 is marked as a pseudogene. The CDR3 contains 15 residues. In DNA form, the CDR3 reads TGTGCCAGCACCGAGACAGGGTGTAGCAATCAGCCCCAGCATTTT. Translation gives CASTETGCSNQPQHF.